This T cell receptor (beta chain) was identified in a study of T-cell memory formation after mild COVID-19. Study-level results: Whereas later expanders leaned CD4+, clones contracting day 15 to 85 showed a balanced CD4/CD8 makeup. A subset of responding clones appeared in pre-infection memory, suggesting cross-reactive memory joined. Chiefly within CM and EM were the contracting CD4+ clones; CD8+ ones were within EMRA.

This clonotype was detected only a few times. As yet, its antigen is unknown. One entry per CDR3 protein results from TCRdb running MiXCR on the 5' RACE reads. In the table there are some 290,000 distinct CDR3 sequences, 15% to 20% of which are singletons. Deletions cut 4 bases from V and 5 bases from J, with 14 bases between. CDR1 SGHTA and CDR2 FQGNSA come from the germline V gene. CDR3 length: 14 residues. The V gene is TRBV7-2, the J gene TRBJ1-2; unclear D gene. Sequenced sample: PBMCs or a T cell subset sorted from them (not recorded which). This TCR derives from a man between 18 and 29 years old who had mild COVID-19 (a few samples of this study predate the infection). Cell type and time point are not known. The CDR3, as DNA: TGTGCCAGCAGCTCGGATGCGGGGTGGTATGGCTACACCTTC. It is translated as CASSSDAGWYGYTF.